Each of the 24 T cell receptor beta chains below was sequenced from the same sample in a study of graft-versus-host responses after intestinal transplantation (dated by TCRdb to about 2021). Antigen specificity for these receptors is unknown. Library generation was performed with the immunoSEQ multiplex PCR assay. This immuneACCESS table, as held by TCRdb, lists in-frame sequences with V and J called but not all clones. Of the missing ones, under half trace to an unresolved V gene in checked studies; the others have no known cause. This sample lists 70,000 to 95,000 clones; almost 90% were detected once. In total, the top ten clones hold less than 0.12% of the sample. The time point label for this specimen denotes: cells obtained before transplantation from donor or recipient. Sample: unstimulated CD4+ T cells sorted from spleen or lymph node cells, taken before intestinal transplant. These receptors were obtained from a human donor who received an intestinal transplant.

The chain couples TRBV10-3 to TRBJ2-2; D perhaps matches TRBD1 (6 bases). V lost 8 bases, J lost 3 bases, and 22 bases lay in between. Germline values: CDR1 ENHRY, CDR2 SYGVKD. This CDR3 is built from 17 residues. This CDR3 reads CAIAGPTGRDDTGELFF. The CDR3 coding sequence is TGTGCCATCGCCGGACCGACAGGACGGGATGACACCGGGGAGCTGTTTTTT.

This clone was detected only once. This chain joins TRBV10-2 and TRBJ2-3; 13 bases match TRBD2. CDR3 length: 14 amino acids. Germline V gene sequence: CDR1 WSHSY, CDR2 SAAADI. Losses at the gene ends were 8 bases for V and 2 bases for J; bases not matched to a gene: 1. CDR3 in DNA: TGCGCCAGCGGACTAGCGGGGGTCACAGATACGCAGTATTTT. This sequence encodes CASGLAGVTDTQYF.

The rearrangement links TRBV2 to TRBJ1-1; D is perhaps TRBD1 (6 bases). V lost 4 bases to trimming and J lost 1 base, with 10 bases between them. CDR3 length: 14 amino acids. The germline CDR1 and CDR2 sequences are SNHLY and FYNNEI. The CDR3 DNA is TGTGCCAGCAGTGTCGGGGGGGCGAACACTGAAGCTTTCTTT. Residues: CASSVGGANTEAFF.

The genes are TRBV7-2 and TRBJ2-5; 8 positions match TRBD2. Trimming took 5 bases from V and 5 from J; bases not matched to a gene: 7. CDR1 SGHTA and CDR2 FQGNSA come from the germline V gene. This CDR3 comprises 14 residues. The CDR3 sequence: CASSVGGAGETQYF. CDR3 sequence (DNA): TGTGCCAGCAGCGTCGGGGGGGCGGGGGAGACCCAGTACTTC.

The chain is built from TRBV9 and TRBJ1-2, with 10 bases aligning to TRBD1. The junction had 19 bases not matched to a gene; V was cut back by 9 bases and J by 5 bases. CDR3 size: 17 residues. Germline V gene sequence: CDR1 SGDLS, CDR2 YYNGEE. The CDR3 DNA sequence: TGTGCCACCTCTTCCCGGACAGGGGGGGGAGACTCATATGGCTACACCTTC. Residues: CATSSRTGGGDSYGYTF. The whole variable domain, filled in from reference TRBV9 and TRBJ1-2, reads DSGVTQTPKHLITATGQRVTLRCSPRSGDLSVYWYQQSLDQGLQFLIQYYNGEERAKGNILERFSAQQFPDLHSELNLSSLELGDSALYFCATSSRTGGGDSYGYTFGSGTRLTVV.

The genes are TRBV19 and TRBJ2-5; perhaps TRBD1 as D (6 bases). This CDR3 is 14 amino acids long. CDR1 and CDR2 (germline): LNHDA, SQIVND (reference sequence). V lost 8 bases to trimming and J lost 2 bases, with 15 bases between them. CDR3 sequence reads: CASSPTGPQETQYF. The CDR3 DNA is TGTGCCAGTTCACCGACAGGCCCTCAAGAGACCCAGTACTTC. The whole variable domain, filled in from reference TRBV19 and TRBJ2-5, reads DGGITQSPKYLFRKEGQNVTLSCEQNLNHDAMYWYRQDPGQGLRLIYYSQIVNDFQKGDIAEGYSVSREKKESFPLTVTSAQKNPTAFYLCASSPTGPQETQYFGPGTRLLVL.

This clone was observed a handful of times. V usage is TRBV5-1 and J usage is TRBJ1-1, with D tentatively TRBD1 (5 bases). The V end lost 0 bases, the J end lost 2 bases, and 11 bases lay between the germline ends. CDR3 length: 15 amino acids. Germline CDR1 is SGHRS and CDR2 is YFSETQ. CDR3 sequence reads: CASSLGTGTNTEAFF. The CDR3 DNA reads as TGCGCCAGCAGCTTGGGTACAGGCACAAACACTGAAGCTTTCTTT. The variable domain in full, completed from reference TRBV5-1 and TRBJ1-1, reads KAGVTQTPRYLIKTRGQQVTLSCSPISGHRSVSWYQQTPGQGLQFLFEYFSETQRNKGNFPGRFSGRQFSNSRSEMNVSTLELGDSALYLCASSLGTGTNTEAFFGQGTRLTVV.

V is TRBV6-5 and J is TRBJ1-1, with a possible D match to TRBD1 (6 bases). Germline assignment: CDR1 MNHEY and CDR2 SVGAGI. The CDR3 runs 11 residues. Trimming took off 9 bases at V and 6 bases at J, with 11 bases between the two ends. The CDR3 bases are TGTGCCAGGGGGGGGCCCGCTGAAGCTTTCTTT. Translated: CARGGPAEAFF.

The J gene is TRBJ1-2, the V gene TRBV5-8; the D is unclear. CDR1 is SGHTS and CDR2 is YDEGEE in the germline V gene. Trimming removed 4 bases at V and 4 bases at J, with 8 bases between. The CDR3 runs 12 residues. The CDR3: CASSPRGYGYTF. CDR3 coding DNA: TGTGCCAGCAGCCCCCGGGGCTATGGCTACACCTTC.

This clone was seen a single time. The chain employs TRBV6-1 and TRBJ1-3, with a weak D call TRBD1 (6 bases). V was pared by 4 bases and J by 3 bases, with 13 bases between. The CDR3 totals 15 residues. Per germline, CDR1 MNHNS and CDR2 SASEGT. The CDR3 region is CASSGQGQIGNTIYF. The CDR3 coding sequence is TGTGCCAGCAGTGGCCAGGGGCAGATTGGAAACACCATATATTTT.

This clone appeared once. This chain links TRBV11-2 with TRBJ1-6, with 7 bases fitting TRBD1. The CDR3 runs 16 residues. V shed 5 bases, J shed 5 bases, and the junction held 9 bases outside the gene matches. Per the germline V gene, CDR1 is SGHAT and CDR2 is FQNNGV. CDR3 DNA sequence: TGTGCCAGCAGCAAAAGAGCCGGGACAGATAATTCACCCCTCCACTTT. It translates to CASSKRAGTDNSPLHF.

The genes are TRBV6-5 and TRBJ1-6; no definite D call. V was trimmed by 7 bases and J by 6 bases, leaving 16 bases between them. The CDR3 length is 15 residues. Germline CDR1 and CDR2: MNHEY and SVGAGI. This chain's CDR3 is CASTRTPELNSPLHF. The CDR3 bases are TGTGCCAGCACCCGGACTCCCGAGCTTAATTCACCCCTCCACTTT.

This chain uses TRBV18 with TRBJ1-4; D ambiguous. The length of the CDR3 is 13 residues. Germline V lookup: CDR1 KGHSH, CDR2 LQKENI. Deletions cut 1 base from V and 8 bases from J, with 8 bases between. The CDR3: CASSPLSSEKLFF. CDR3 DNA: TGTGCCAGCTCACCACTGTCAAGCGAAAAACTGTTTTTT.

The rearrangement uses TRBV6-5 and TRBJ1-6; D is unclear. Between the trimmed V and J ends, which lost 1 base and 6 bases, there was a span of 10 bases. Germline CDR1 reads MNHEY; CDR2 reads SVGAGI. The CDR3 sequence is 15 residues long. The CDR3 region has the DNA TGTGCCAGCAGTTACTGGAACAGCCTTAATTCACCCCTCCACTTT. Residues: CASSYWNSLNSPLHF.

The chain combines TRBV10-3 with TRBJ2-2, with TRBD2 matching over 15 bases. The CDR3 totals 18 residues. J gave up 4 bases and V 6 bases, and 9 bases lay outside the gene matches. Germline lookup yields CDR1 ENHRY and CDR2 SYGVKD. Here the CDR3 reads CAISPGLAGGETTGELFF. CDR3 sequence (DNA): TGTGCCATCAGCCCGGGACTAGCGGGGGGCGAAACCACCGGGGAGCTGTTTTTT.

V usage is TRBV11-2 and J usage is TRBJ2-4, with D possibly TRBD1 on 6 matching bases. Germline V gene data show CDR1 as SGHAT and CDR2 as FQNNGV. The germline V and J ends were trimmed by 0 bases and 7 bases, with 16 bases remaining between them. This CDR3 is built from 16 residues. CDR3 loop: CASSLDFSKGVNIQYF. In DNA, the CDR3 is TGTGCCAGCAGCTTAGATTTCTCGAAGGGGGTGAACATTCAGTACTTC.

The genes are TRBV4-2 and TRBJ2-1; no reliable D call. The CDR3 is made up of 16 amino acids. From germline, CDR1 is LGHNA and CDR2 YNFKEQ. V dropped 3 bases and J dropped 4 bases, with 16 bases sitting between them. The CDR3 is CASSHESKVPYNEQFF. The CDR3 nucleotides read TGTGCCAGCAGCCACGAGAGTAAAGTCCCTTACAATGAGCAGTTCTTC.

CDR3 DNA sequence: TGCAGCGTTGGGGTTGGCATCGGGGCTTTCTTT. It translates to CSVGVGIGAFF. The chain uses TRBV29-1 and TRBJ1-1; no reliable D call. CDR1 and CDR2 (germline): SQVTM, ANQGSEA. Trimming stripped 4 bases from V and 11 bases from J, with 14 bases between. The CDR3 is 11 residues long.

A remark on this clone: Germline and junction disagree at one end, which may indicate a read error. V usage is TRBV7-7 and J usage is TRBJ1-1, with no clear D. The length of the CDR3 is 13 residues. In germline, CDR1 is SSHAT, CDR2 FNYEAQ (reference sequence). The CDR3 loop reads CASSLSVNTEAFF. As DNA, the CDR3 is TGTGCTAGCAGCTTATCAGTAAACACTGAAGCTTTCTTT.

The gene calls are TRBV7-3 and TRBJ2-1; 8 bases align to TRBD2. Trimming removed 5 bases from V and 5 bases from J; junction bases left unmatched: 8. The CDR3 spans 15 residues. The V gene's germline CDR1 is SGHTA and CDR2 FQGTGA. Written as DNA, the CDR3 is TGTGCCAGCAGCCCACAAGGCGGGGGGAACAATGAGCAGTTCTTC. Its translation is CASSPQGGGNNEQFF.

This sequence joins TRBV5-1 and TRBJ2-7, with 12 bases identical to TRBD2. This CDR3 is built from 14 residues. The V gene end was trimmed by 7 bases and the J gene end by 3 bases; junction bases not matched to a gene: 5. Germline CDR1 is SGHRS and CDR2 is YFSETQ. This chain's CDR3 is CASCRLAGDYEQYF. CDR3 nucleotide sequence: TGCGCCAGCTGTAGACTAGCGGGGGACTACGAGCAGTACTTC.

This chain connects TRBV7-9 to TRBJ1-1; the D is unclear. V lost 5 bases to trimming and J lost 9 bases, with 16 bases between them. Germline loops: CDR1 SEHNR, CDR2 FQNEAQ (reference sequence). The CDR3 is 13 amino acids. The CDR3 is CASSPGPTVKAFF. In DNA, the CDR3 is TGTGCCAGCAGCCCCGGTCCCACCGTTAAAGCTTTCTTT.

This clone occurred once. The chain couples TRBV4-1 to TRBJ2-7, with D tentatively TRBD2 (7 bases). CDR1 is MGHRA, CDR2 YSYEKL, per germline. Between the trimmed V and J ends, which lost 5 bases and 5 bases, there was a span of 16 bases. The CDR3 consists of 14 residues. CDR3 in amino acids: CASSIFGGLDEQYF. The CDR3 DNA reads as TGCGCCAGCAGCATCTTCGGGGGGCTAGACGAGCAGTACTTC.

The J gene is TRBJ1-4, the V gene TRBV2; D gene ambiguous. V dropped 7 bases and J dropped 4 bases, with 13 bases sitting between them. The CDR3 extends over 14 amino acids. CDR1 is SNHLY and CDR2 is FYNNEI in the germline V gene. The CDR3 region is CASTGRRDNEKLFF. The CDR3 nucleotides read TGTGCCAGCACCGGCCGGAGGGATAATGAAAAACTGTTTTTT.